These 17 T cell receptor beta chains were all obtained from the same sample, sequenced in a study of cytomegalovirus exposure and HLA in healthy donors. PCR was performed using 60 Vbeta and 13 Jbeta primers. The table came from immunoSEQ multiplex PCR; TCRdb's copy has only in-frame clones and leaves some out. The sample records some 110,000 clones, 79% being singletons. The material sequenced was PBMCs. All receptors come from a woman between 18 and 29 years old in good health and CMV-seropositive.

There are a few counts of this clone. The V and J genes are TRBV11-1 and TRBJ2-1; D may be TRBD1 (6 bases). This CDR3 is 13 amino acids long. The germline V gene encodes CDR1 SGHAT and CDR2 FQDESV (reference sequence). V was trimmed by 4 bases and J by 9 bases, leaving 13 bases between them. Here the CDR3 DNA reads TGTGCCAGCAGCTCATACAGGGACACTGAGCAGTTCTTC. Translated: CASSSYRDTEQFF.

The chain is built from TRBV27 and TRBJ1-2; D unclear. Germline V gene lookup returns CDR1 MNHEY and CDR2 SMNVEV (reference sequence). The CDR3 contains 15 residues. The V and J ends lost 2 bases and 4 bases respectively, with 14 bases between them. The CDR3 nucleotides are TGTGCCAGCAGTTTAGGCAGTCCGGGAATCTATGGCTACACCTTC. This sequence encodes CASSLGSPGIYGYTF.

The chain combines TRBV5-1 with TRBJ2-5; TRBD2 might be the D (5 bases). Germline loops: CDR1 SGHRS, CDR2 YFSETQ. CDR3 length: 15 amino acids. Trimming took off 2 bases at V and 4 bases at J, with 15 bases between the two ends. CDR3 sequence: CASSLEVLGRETQYF. CDR3 DNA sequence: TGCGCCAGCAGCTTAGAAGTACTAGGCCGAGAGACCCAGTACTTC.

DNA for the CDR3: TGTGCCAGCAGCTTAATGGGACAGGGGAGAAGAAAGGCTGAAGCTTTCTTT. It translates to CASSLMGQGRRKAEAFF. J is TRBJ1-1 and V is TRBV7-8, with 10 bases identical to TRBD1. Germline lookup yields CDR1 SGHVS and CDR2 FQNEAQ. The CDR3 is 17 amino acids. J lost 6 bases, V lost 2 bases, and 12 bases had no gene match.

This chain uses TRBV15 with TRBJ2-7; a possible D gene is TRBD2 (5 bases). The germline CDR1 and CDR2 sequences are LNHNV and YYDKDF (reference sequence). Trimming stripped 2 bases from V and 7 bases from J, with 21 bases between. The CDR3 sequence is 16 residues long. The CDR3 loop is CATSRPAMSGSREQYF. The CDR3 DNA reads as TGTGCCACCAGCAGACCTGCGATGAGCGGTTCTCGGGAGCAGTACTTC. Combining the CDR3 with reference TRBV15 and TRBJ2-7 gives the whole variable domain DAMVIQNPRYQVTQFGKPVTLSCSQTLNHNVMYWYQQKSSQAPKLLFHYYDKDFNNEADTPDNFQSRRPNTSFCFLDIRSPGLGDTAMYLCATSRPAMSGSREQYFGPGTRLTVT.

CDR3 sequence reads: CASSRGQLYEQYF. CDR3 sequence (DNA): TGTGCCAGCAGTCGCGGACAGCTCTACGAGCAGTACTTC. The V and J genes are TRBV6-6 and TRBJ2-7; TRBD1 is a possible D gene (6 bases). Trimming removed 5 bases at V and 3 bases at J, with 11 bases between. Germline V gene lookup returns CDR1 MNHNY and CDR2 SVGAGI (reference sequence). The CDR3 is 13 residues long.

The rearrangement uses TRBV27 and TRBJ2-5, with D possibly matching TRBD2 (6 bases). The CDR3 loop spans 15 amino acids. CDR1 is MNHEY, CDR2 SMNVEV, per germline (reference sequence). Deletions cut 8 bases from V and 4 bases from J, with 20 bases between. The DNA for the CDR3 is TGTGCCAGCTCAAAGGAGCGCGGGGCCGGAGAGACCCAGTACTTC. Its translation: CASSKERGAGETQYF.

Concerning this clone itself: Other DNA sequences in this specimen translate into the identical CDR3. The chain couples TRBV7-9 to TRBJ1-1, with a weak D call TRBD1 (5 bases). CDR3 length: 14 residues. Germline CDR1 is SEHNR and CDR2 is FQNEAQ (reference sequence). Trimming cost V 0 bases and J 2 bases, with 7 bases left between them. The CDR3 DNA reads TGTGCCAGCAGCTTAGCGGGGGGAAACACTGAAGCTTTCTTT. Amino acid sequence: CASSLAGGNTEAFF.

A word on this clone: A read error may account for a junction end that differs from germline. The chain joins TRBV5-1 to TRBJ2-1; tentative D call: TRBD2 (6 bases). Germline V gives CDR1 SGHRS, CDR2 YFSETQ. This CDR3 has 13 residues. CDR3 DNA sequence: TGTGCCAGCAGCTCCCCACTAGCCATTGAGCAGTTCTTC. Protein sequence: CASSSPLAIEQFF.

The chain combines TRBV19 with TRBJ1-2; unclear D gene. Looked up from germline, CDR1 is LNHDA and CDR2 is SQIVND (reference sequence). CDR3 length: 13 amino acids. V lost 3 bases and J lost 6, with 11 bases in between. As DNA, the CDR3 is TGTGCCAGTAGTATCGGGTGGGAGGATGGCTACACCTTC. Its protein product is CASSIGWEDGYTF.

The rearrangement links TRBV6-1 to TRBJ2-2; 7 nucleotides align to TRBD1. Germline V gene data show CDR1 as MNHNS and CDR2 as SASEGT. The CDR3 totals 19 residues. Germline trimming cut 4 bases from V and 6 bases from J; bases unmatched to any gene: 20. The CDR3 protein is CASSVSGTDFHWFPGELFF. In DNA, the CDR3 is TGTGCCAGCAGTGTATCCGGGACAGACTTTCATTGGTTCCCCGGGGAGCTGTTTTTT.

This clone was seen a handful of times. The genes are TRBV5-4 and TRBJ2-5; TRBD2 matches 13 bases. V lost 0 bases and J lost 5; bases outside the gene matches: 4. Germline V gene lookup returns CDR1 SGHNT and CDR2 YYREEE (reference sequence). The length of the CDR3 is 16 residues. The CDR3, as DNA: TGTGCCAGCAGCTTGGTACTAGCGGGAGGGACGGAGACCCAGTACTTC. Translated: CASSLVLAGGTETQYF.

Many counts were recorded for this clone. This sequence joins TRBV15 and TRBJ2-5; 7 positions match TRBD1. Germline lookup yields CDR1 LNHNV and CDR2 YYDKDF (reference sequence). The CDR3 consists of 14 residues. V lost 1 base, J lost 1 base, and 0 bases stayed unmatched. CDR3 region: CATSRGTGQETQYF. The CDR3 nucleotides are TGTGCCACCAGCAGAGGGACAGGCCAAGAGACCCAGTACTTC.

The chain is built from TRBV19 and TRBJ2-3; D possibly corresponds to TRBD2 (5 bases). V lost 0 bases and J 4 bases, leaving 17 bases between the germline ends. Germline loops: CDR1 LNHDA, CDR2 SQIVND (reference sequence). This CDR3 spans 17 amino acids. The CDR3 nucleotides read TGTGCCAGTAGTATAGATCGTGTTGACTACACCGCAGATACGCAGTATTTT. The encoded protein is CASSIDRVDYTADTQYF.

The chain joins TRBV5-5 to TRBJ1-1; D gene unclear. Germline lookup yields CDR1 SGHKS and CDR2 YYEKEE (reference sequence). Trimming pared 5 bases from V and 4 bases from J, leaving 12 bases between. CDR3 size: 13 residues. The CDR3 nucleotides are TGTGCCAGCAGTCCCGGTCTGATCACTGAAGCTTTCTTT. Translated: CASSPGLITEAFF.

The chain links TRBV2 to TRBJ2-7, with D possibly TRBD2 on 6 matching bases. Deletions cut 6 bases from V and 2 bases from J, with 14 bases between. CDR3 length equals 14 residues. Per germline, CDR1 SNHLY and CDR2 FYNNEI. In DNA form, the CDR3 reads TGTGCCAGCAGCGGAGCGGGTACCACCTACGAGCAGTACTTC. It encodes CASSGAGTTYEQYF.

This clone was detected once. This sequence joins TRBV7-6 and TRBJ2-7; D possibly corresponds to TRBD1 (6 bases). The CDR3 runs 16 residues. The ends were cut back, 1 base at V and 4 bases at J, with 17 bases in the middle. Germline CDR1 reads SGHVS; CDR2 reads FNYEAQ. The CDR3 reads CASSLGSGVGQYEQYF. The DNA for the CDR3 is TGTGCCAGCAGCTTAGGTTCAGGGGTGGGGCAATACGAGCAGTACTTC.